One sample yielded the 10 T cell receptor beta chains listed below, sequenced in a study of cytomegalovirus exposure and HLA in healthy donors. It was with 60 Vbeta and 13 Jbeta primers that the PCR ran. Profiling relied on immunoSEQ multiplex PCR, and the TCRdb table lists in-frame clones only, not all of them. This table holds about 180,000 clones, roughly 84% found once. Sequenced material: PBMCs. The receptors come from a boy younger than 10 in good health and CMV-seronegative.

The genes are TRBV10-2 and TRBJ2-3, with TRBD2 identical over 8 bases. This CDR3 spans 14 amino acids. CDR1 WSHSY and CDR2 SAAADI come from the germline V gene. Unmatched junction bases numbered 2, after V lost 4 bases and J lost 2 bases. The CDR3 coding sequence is TGCGCCAGCAGTGCCGGGGGGGTCACAGATACGCAGTATTTT. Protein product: CASSAGGVTDTQYF.

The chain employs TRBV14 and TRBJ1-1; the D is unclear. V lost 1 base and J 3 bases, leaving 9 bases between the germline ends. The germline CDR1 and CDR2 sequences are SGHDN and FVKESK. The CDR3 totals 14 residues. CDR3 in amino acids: CASSQVEEDTEAFF. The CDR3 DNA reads TGTGCCAGCAGCCAAGTTGAGGAGGACACTGAAGCTTTCTTT.

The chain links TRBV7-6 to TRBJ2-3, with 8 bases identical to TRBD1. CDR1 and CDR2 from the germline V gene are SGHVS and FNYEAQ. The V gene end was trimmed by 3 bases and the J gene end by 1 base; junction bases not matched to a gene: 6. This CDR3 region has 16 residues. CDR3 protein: CASSLSRGPGTDTQYF. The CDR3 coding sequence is TGTGCCAGCAGCTTGTCCAGGGGGCCCGGCACAGATACGCAGTATTTT.

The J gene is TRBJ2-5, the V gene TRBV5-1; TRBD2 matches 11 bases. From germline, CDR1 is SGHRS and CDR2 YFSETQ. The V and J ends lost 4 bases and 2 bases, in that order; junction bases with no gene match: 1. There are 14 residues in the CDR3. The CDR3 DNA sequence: TGCGCCAGCAGCCGGACTAGCGGGCAAGAGACCCAGTACTTC. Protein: CASSRTSGQETQYF. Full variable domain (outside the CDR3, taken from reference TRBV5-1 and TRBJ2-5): KAGVTQTPRYLIKTRGQQVTLSCSPISGHRSVSWYQQTPGQGLQFLFEYFSETQRNKGNFPGRFSGRQFSNSRSEMNVSTLELGDSALYLCASSRTSGQETQYFGPGTRLLVL.

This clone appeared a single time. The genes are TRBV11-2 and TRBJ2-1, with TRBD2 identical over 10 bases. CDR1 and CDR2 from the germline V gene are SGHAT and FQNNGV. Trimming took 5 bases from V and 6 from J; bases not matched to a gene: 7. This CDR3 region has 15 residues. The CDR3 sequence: CASSGVAGGPNEQFF. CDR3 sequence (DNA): TGTGCCAGCAGCGGCGTAGCGGGGGGCCCCAATGAGCAGTTCTTC.

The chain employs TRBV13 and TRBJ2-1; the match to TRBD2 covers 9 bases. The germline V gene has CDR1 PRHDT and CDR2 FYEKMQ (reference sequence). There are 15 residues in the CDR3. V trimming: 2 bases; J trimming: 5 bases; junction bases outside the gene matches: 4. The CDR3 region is CASSLSGLANNEQFF. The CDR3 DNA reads TGTGCCAGCAGCTTATCGGGACTAGCAAACAATGAGCAGTTCTTC.

The CDR3 DNA reads TGTGCCAGTAGTAGGGCGGTCCTAGCGGGGGGGCCTAGAGAGCAGTTCTTC. Translated: CASSRAVLAGGPREQFF. The gene calls are TRBV19 and TRBJ2-1, with 12 nucleotides matching TRBD2. This CDR3 has 17 residues. The V gene end was trimmed by 4 bases and the J gene end by 10 bases; junction bases not matched to a gene: 14. Germline V lookup: CDR1 LNHDA, CDR2 SQIVND (reference sequence).

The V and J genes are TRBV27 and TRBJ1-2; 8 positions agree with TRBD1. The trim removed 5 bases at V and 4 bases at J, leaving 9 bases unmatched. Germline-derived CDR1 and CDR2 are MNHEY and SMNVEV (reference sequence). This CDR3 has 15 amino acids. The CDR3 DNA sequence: TGTGCCAGCAGTCCGAGACAGGGGAGTGGCTATGGCTACACCTTC. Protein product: CASSPRQGSGYGYTF.

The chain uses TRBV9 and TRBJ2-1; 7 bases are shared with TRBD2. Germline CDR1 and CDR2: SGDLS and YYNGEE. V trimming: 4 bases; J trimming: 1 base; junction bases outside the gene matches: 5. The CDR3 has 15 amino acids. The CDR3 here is CASSQAGLSYNEQFF. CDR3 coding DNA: TGTGCCAGCAGCCAAGCGGGATTATCCTACAATGAGCAGTTCTTC.

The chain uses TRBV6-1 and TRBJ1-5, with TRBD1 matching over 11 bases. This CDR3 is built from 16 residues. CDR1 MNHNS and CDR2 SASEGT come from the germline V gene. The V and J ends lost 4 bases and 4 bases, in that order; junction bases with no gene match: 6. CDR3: CASSAGTGGLNQPQHF. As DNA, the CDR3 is TGTGCCAGCAGTGCCGGGACAGGGGGTCTTAATCAGCCCCAGCATTTT.